This section outlines one T cell receptor beta chain sequence together with its context. Its antigen is not identified. Each CDR3 protein gets one entry after TCRdb re-called the 5' RACE reads with MiXCR. The sample records under 1 million distinct CDR3 sequences, about 12% being singletons. Looked up from germline, CDR1 is LGHNA and CDR2 is YNFKEQ. The CDR3 has 16 residues. V dropped 0 bases and J dropped 3; count of bases not matched to a gene: 5. This specimen comes from a study of identical twins. Overall study results and limits: Zero-insertion analyses might be partly confounded by invariant T cells like MAIT and iNKT.

These data were likewise used in another study, on yellow fever vaccine responses in identical twins.

The material sequenced was PBMCs. The clonotype comes from a woman between 18 and 29 years old in good health. The V call is TRBV4-2, the J call TRBJ2-7; 10 positions agree with TRBD1. This CDR3 reads CASSQDRTGGYYEQYF. CDR3 nucleotide sequence: TGTGCCAGCAGCCAAGATCGGACAGGGGGATACTACGAGCAGTACTTC.